The 9 T cell receptor beta chains listed next were all sequenced from one sample in a study of a mutant IDH1 vaccine in newly diagnosed glioma (dated by TCRdb to the early 2020s). No antigen has been identified for these receptors. In the paper's terms, the time point label means: week 5, during vaccination. Each vaccine dose, consisting of 300 ug of a 20-mer mutant IDH1 peptide in Montanide, was administered subcutaneously with topical imiquimod. Receptor amplification or capture employed the immunoSEQ multiplex PCR assay. TCRdb stores this immuneACCESS table with in-frame sequences only. Part of the clones is absent; in the studies checked, under half of the shortfall reflects unresolved V genes, and no reason is known for the rest. This sample is represented by about 37,000 clones; approximately 80% of them were singletons. The leading ten clones occupy 24% of the sample. This material consisted of PBMCs, taken from a glioma patient whose treatment included an IDH1 peptide vaccine. These receptors came from a man aged 25 to 45 with glioma.

V is TRBV13 and J is TRBJ1-5; D not certain. In germline, CDR1 is PRHDT, CDR2 FYEKMQ (reference sequence). This CDR3 comprises 14 residues. V was pared by 0 bases and J by 4 bases, with 7 bases between. Here the CDR3 DNA reads TGTGCCAGCAGCTTAGGGGATCGGAATCAGCCCCAGCATTTT. This codes for CASSLGDRNQPQHF.

V usage is TRBV6-6 and J usage is TRBJ2-3; weak D call: TRBD1 (6 bases). This CDR3 spans 14 amino acids. Trimming removed 6 bases from V and 0 bases from J, with 10 bases in between. From germline, CDR1 is MNHNY and CDR2 SVGAGI (reference sequence). Here the CDR3 DNA reads TGTGCCAGCAGCTCAGGGGTCAGCACAGATACGCAGTATTTT. It yields the protein CASSSGVSTDTQYF.

This clone was counted between two and nine times. The chain recombines TRBV19 with TRBJ2-1, with TRBD2 matching 8 bases. CDR3 length equals 17 residues. V lost 3 bases and J lost 4; bases outside the gene matches: 11. In germline, CDR1 is LNHDA, CDR2 SQIVND (reference sequence). The CDR3 is CASSIIGGGPHYNEQFF. The CDR3 DNA reads TGTGCCAGTAGTATCATAGGCGGGGGGCCTCATTACAATGAGCAGTTCTTC.

This chain uses TRBV12-5 with TRBJ2-5, with D unresolved. Per the germline V gene, CDR1 is LGHNT and CDR2 is FRNRAP. The V gene lost 7 bases and the J gene lost 2 bases, with 11 bases spanning the gap. The CDR3 consists of 13 residues. As DNA, the CDR3 is TGTGCTAGTGCCCTACAGCCACAAGAGACCCAGTACTTC. Encoded protein: CASALQPQETQYF.

CDR3 residues: CASSQGVLAKETQYF. The CDR3 nucleotides read TGTGCCAGCAGCCAGGGGGTTCTAGCGAAAGAGACCCAGTACTTC. The chain employs TRBV5-4 and TRBJ2-5, with D perhaps matching TRBD1 (7 bases). Germline V lookup: CDR1 SGHNT, CDR2 YYREEE (reference sequence). Trimming pared 4 bases from V and 3 bases from J, leaving 16 bases between. This CDR3 has 15 amino acids. The full variable domain, rest sourced from reference TRBV5-4 and TRBJ2-5, is ETGVTQSPTHLIKTRGQQVTLRCSSQSGHNTVSWYQQALGQGPQFIFQYYREEENGRGNFPPRFSGLQFPNYSSELNVNALELDDSALYLCASSQGVLAKETQYFGPGTRLLVL.

The chain joins TRBV5-1 to TRBJ1-4, with 9 positions matching TRBD1. CDR1 and CDR2 from the germline V gene are SGHRS and YFSETQ. This CDR3 contains 15 residues. V lost 4 bases to trimming and J lost 2 bases; unmatched junction nucleotides: 3. The CDR3 DNA reads as TGCGCCAGCAGCGATGACAGGGGGACTAATGAAAAACTGTTTTTT. Residues: CASSDDRGTNEKLFF.

This clone showed up just a few times. The chain uses TRBV11-2 and TRBJ2-7, with TRBD2 matching 7 bases. With V trimmed by 5 bases and J by 6 bases, 13 bases remained unmatched. This CDR3 region has 15 residues. Germline loops: CDR1 SGHAT, CDR2 FQNNGV. The CDR3 DNA sequence: TGTGCCAGCAGCCCTTCCTGGGGGAGGGCCCGCGAGCAGTACTTC. Encoded protein: CASSPSWGRAREQYF.

The chain has TRBV27 and TRBJ2-1; 7 bases fit TRBD2. V shed 0 bases, J shed 3 bases, and the junction held 2 bases outside the gene matches. Germline V CDR1 and CDR2: MNHEY, SMNVEV (reference sequence). This CDR3 has 15 residues. Here the CDR3 DNA reads TGTGCCAGCAGTTTATCGAGCGGGGACTACAATGAGCAGTTCTTC. Residues: CASSLSSGDYNEQFF.

This clone was found a few times. The rearrangement links TRBV28 to TRBJ2-7; D perhaps matches TRBD2 (6 bases). This CDR3 contains 12 residues. Deletions cut 5 bases from V and 3 bases from J, with 8 bases between. CDR1 and CDR2 (germline): MDHEN, SYDVKM. DNA of the CDR3: TGTGCCAGCAGTCGGGAGTTCTACGAGCAGTACTTC. Protein product: CASSREFYEQYF.